Below are 10 T cell receptor beta chains sequenced from a single sample in a study of blood T cell repertoires in COVID-19. The assay was immunoSEQ multiplex PCR, and TCRdb's table has in-frame clones only and misses some. The sample holds roughly 200,000 clones, approximately 87% seen once. The source material was peripheral blood. Every receptor here comes from a person aged 65-85 years with COVID-19, enrolled during active disease.

Written as DNA, the CDR3 is TGTGCCAGCAGTTCGGGACTAGCGGCCAGAGGGGCTTACAATGAGCAGTTCTTC. Protein sequence: CASSSGLAARGAYNEQFF. The chain links TRBV27 to TRBJ2-1; 11 bases align to TRBD2. Germline V gene lookup returns CDR1 MNHEY and CDR2 SMNVEV (reference sequence). CDR3 size: 18 residues. The trim removed 4 bases at V and 4 bases at J, leaving 12 bases unmatched.

The chain carries TRBV27 and TRBJ2-1; TRBD1 agrees at 12 bases. After removal of 5 bases from V and 7 bases from J, the junction contained 12 bases not matched to a gene. Germline V gene data show CDR1 as MNHEY and CDR2 as SMNVEV (reference sequence). The CDR3 loop spans 17 amino acids. CDR3 in amino acids: CASSPQSGQGAWNEQFF. Written as DNA, the CDR3 is TGTGCCAGCAGTCCCCAATCGGGACAGGGGGCATGGAATGAGCAGTTCTTC.

The chain recombines TRBV2 with TRBJ1-5; D is perhaps TRBD1 (6 bases). This CDR3 spans 14 amino acids. V dropped 3 bases and J dropped 4 bases, with 10 bases sitting between them. The V gene's germline CDR1 is SNHLY and CDR2 FYNNEI. This CDR3 reads CASSETGRNQPQHF. For the CDR3, the DNA is TGTGCCAGCAGTGAGACAGGAAGGAATCAGCCCCAGCATTTT.

The V gene is TRBV12-3 or TRBV12-4, the J gene TRBJ1-3; D uncertain. This CDR3 spans 12 amino acids. V was trimmed by 5 bases and J by 16 bases, leaving 18 bases between them. The CDR3 nucleotides are TGTGCCAGCAGTCAAAGCGTCTACCCTTCGTATTTT. Its protein product is CASSQSVYPSYF.

The V and J genes are TRBV7-2 and TRBJ2-1; no reliable D call. Trimming removed 1 base at V and 0 bases at J, with 13 bases between. CDR1 SGHTA and CDR2 FQGNSA come from the germline V gene. The CDR3 is 17 amino acids. CDR3 nucleotide sequence: TGTGCCAGCAGCTTAGTTTCCACCAAGAGCTCCTACAATGAGCAGTTCTTC. Translation: CASSLVSTKSSYNEQFF.

This clone was detected once. V usage is TRBV7-2 and J usage is TRBJ1-6; 7 bases are a match to TRBD1. CDR1 is SGHTA, CDR2 FQGNSA, per germline. With V trimmed by 2 bases and J by 7 bases, 5 bases remained unmatched. This CDR3 region has 15 residues. The CDR3 sequence: CASSLRDSLNSPLHF. DNA of the CDR3: TGTGCCAGCAGCTTAAGGGACAGCTTGAATTCACCCCTCCACTTT.

The genes are TRBV5-6 and TRBJ2-7, with 8 bases fitting TRBD1. The CDR3 runs 15 residues. V lost 6 bases to trimming and J lost 2 bases; unmatched junction nucleotides: 10. Germline CDR1 and CDR2: SGHDT and YYEEEE. Here the CDR3 reads CASIRWPGGPYEQYF. The CDR3 DNA reads TGTGCCAGCATACGTTGGCCAGGGGGCCCCTACGAGCAGTACTTC.

This clone has just one count. The J gene is TRBJ1-4, the V gene TRBV19, with TRBD1 matching over 8 bases. V lost 3 bases to trimming and J lost 8 bases; unmatched junction nucleotides: 5. CDR3 length equals 14 residues. Germline V gene lookup returns CDR1 LNHDA and CDR2 SQIVND (reference sequence). This CDR3 reads CASSIGQGGEKLFF. For the CDR3, the DNA is TGTGCCAGTAGTATCGGACAGGGAGGGGAAAAACTGTTTTTT.

V usage is TRBV9 and J usage is TRBJ2-7, with 8 bases identical to TRBD2. CDR1 SGDLS and CDR2 YYNGEE come from the germline V gene. V lost 0 bases and J lost 3; bases outside the gene matches: 5. The CDR3 spans 15 residues. CDR3 in DNA: TGTGCCAGCAGCGTAGGAAGCGGGAGTTTCTACGAGCAGTACTTC. The encoded protein is CASSVGSGSFYEQYF.

The gene calls are TRBV7-2 and TRBJ2-5, with 9 bases aligning to TRBD2. Trimming at V came to 1 base and at J to 2 bases, leaving 2 bases not matched to a gene. This CDR3 contains 15 residues. The germline V gene encodes CDR1 SGHTA and CDR2 FQGNSA. The CDR3 coding sequence is TGTGCCAGCAGCTTAGAGACTAGCGGACAAGAGACCCAGTACTTC. Amino acids: CASSLETSGQETQYF.